Shown below are 11 T cell receptor beta chains from a single sample sequenced in a study of quantifying T cell responses using KT2 cells. Across the study: cDNA was made from DNase-treated RNA using alpha and beta constant primers.

A single-stranded UMI oligo with SP2 sequence was ligated to cDNA 3' ends. First-round PCR used 3 to 4 cycles and beta primers RC1.1 and RC1.2 covering TRBC1 and TRBC2. A single record per CDR3 protein comes from TCRdb applying MiXCR to the UMI-ligation and nested PCR reads. Of approximately 46,000 distinct CDR3 sequences in the sample, roughly 10% are singletons; the top ten hold more than 9%. The sample was PBMCs spiked with cells of the T cell clone KT2. The source is a human donor.

The table lists this clonotype with a few counts. The rearrangement uses TRBV4-2 and TRBJ2-7, with no clear D. The V gene lost 0 bases and the J gene lost 3 bases, with 15 bases spanning the gap. The germline V gene has CDR1 LGHNA and CDR2 YNFKEQ. This CDR3 has 16 residues. The CDR3 here is CASSQERGRDFYEQYF. The CDR3 coding sequence is TGTGCCAGCAGCCAAGAACGCGGAAGGGATTTCTACGAGCAGTACTTC.

The V call is TRBV20-1, the J call TRBJ2-1, with no clear D. Trimming took off 3 bases at V and 1 base at J, with 10 bases between the two ends. Germline assignment: CDR1 DFQATT and CDR2 SNEGSKA (reference sequence). The CDR3 consists of 14 residues. CDR3: CSASDAQSYNEQFF. The CDR3 nucleotides read TGCAGTGCTAGTGACGCGCAATCCTACAATGAGCAGTTCTTC.

V usage is TRBV24-1 and J usage is TRBJ2-1; 12 bases fit TRBD2. J was trimmed by 5 bases and V by 4 bases; bases with no gene match: 8. The germline gives CDR1 KGHDR, CDR2 SFDVKD. This CDR3 has 17 amino acids. CDR3 amino acids: CATSEPRLAGANNEQFF. The CDR3 bases are TGTGCCACCAGTGAACCCAGACTAGCGGGAGCGAACAATGAGCAGTTCTTC.

J is TRBJ2-7 and V is TRBV12-3 or TRBV12-4; TRBD2 matches at 8 bases. The junction had 13 bases not matched to a gene; V was cut back by 6 bases and J by 3 bases. This CDR3 spans 16 amino acids. The CDR3 sequence is CASSLVGGRTFYEQYF. The CDR3 DNA is TGTGCCAGCAGCCTTGTGGGCGGGAGGACCTTCTACGAGCAGTACTTC.

This rearrangement joins TRBV10-3 to TRBJ2-3; the D gene is possibly TRBD2 (5 bases). V lost 5 bases and J lost 2, with 11 bases in between. The CDR3 has 14 residues. CDR1 is ENHRY and CDR2 is SYGVKD in the germline V gene. The DNA for the CDR3 is TGTGCCATCAGTTCAGGTCGGGACACAGATACGCAGTATTTT. This sequence encodes CAISSGRDTDTQYF.

The CDR3 spells CASSPTGLGEQYF. The CDR3 nucleotides are TGTGCCAGCAGTCCGACAGGTCTCGGCGAGCAGTACTTC. The chain combines TRBV28 with TRBJ2-7, with D maybe TRBD1 (6 bases). The length of the CDR3 is 13 residues. Germline CDR1 and CDR2: MDHEN and SYDVKM. The V end lost 5 bases, the J end lost 6 bases, and 14 bases lay between the germline ends.

CDR3 sequence reads: CASSPHQRVYNEQFF. DNA for the CDR3: TGTGCCAGCAGTCCCCACCAGCGGGTCTACAATGAGCAGTTCTTC. V usage is TRBV28 and J usage is TRBJ2-1, with D possibly matching TRBD2 (6 bases). The V gene's germline CDR1 is MDHEN and CDR2 SYDVKM. The length of the CDR3 is 15 residues. With 5 bases removed from V and 3 bases from J, the gap between germline ends came to 14 bases.

This clonotype was found a few times. The V and J genes are TRBV2 and TRBJ1-5; D remains ambiguous. Trimming shortened V by 11 bases and J by 7 bases, and 24 bases separated the two germline ends. The germline gives CDR1 SNHLY, CDR2 FYNNEI. CDR3 length equals 15 residues. The CDR3 coding sequence is TGTGCCTCAGGAAGGGCCACGGGTGGGAACCAGCCCCAGCATTTT. This codes for CASGRATGGNQPQHF.

This clonotype has just a few counts. The rearrangement uses TRBV27 and TRBJ2-2; TRBD1 matches at 8 bases. Unmatched junction bases numbered 7, after V lost 3 bases and J lost 7 bases. The CDR3 length is 15 residues. CDR1 is MNHEY and CDR2 is SMNVEV in the germline V gene (reference sequence). This CDR3 is CASSFRGQVGGELFF. CDR3 DNA sequence: TGTGCCAGCAGTTTCAGGGGGCAAGTTGGCGGGGAGCTGTTTTTT.

This clonotype was seen a few times. This chain connects TRBV5-1 to TRBJ1-1; 8 bases are a match to TRBD1. Germline V gene sequence: CDR1 SGHRS, CDR2 YFSETQ. The trim removed 4 bases at V and 0 bases at J, leaving 2 bases unmatched. CDR3 size: 14 residues. The CDR3 protein is CASSPGGLNTEAFF. CDR3 DNA: TGCGCCAGCAGCCCAGGGGGCTTGAACACTGAAGCTTTCTTT.

The table lists this clonotype with many counts. The chain links TRBV5-1 to TRBJ2-1, with unresolved D. Trimming pared 4 bases from V and 5 bases from J, leaving 4 bases between. CDR3 length: 11 residues. Germline V lookup: CDR1 SGHRS, CDR2 YFSETQ. CDR3 region: CASSLHNEQFF. The CDR3 nucleotides are TGCGCCAGCAGCCTCCACAATGAGCAGTTCTTC.